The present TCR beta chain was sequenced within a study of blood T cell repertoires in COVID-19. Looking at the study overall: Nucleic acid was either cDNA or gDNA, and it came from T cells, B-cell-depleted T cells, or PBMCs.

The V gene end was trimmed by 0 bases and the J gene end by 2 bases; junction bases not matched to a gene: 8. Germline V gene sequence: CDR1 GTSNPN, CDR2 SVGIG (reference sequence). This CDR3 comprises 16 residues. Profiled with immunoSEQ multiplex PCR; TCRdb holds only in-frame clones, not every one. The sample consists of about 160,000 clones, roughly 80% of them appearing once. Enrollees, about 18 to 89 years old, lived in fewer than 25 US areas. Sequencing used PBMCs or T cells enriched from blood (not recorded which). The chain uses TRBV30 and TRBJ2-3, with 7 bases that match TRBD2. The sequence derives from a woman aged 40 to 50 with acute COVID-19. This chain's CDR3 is CAWSVAGTMATDTQYF. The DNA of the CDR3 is TGTGCCTGGAGTGTAGCCGGGACTATGGCCACAGATACGCAGTATTTT.